A selection of T cell receptor beta chains follows, all from one sample in a study of control samples from healthy donors and cancer patients. Profiled with immunoSEQ multiplex PCR; TCRdb holds only in-frame clones, not every one. Here the sample spans 65,000 to 95,000 clones, approximately 87% being singletons. The sample consisted of blood. These receptors came from a man between 50 and 59 years old in good health. The CDR3 runs from the conserved cysteine through the conserved F or W. Each record gives: D gene, V gene, clone size, J gene, CDR3 DNA, CDR3 protein. The D gene is left open where the match is weak. Some rows have no size entry. The others give once, few or many, or a class for an expanded clone.

D: NA
V: TRBV19
size: NA
J: TRBJ1-2
DNA: TGTGCCAGTAGTCCTCGCCGGCACACATCCTATGGCTACACCTTC
CDR3: CASSPRRHTSYGYTF

D: NA
V: TRBV5-1
size: NA
J: TRBJ2-5
DNA: TGCGCCAGCAGCTTGGCCCCCGTATCAGCGGAGACCCAGTACTTC
CDR3: CASSLAPVSAETQYF

D: NA
V: TRBV19
size: NA
J: TRBJ2-3
DNA: TGTGCCAGTACCAAGGGTGGGACGCCAGATACGCAGTATTTT
CDR3: CASTKGGTPDTQYF

D: NA
V: TRBV10-2
size: NA
J: TRBJ1-2
DNA: TGCGCCAGCAGTGACAACGCAGGCTATGGCTACACCTTC
CDR3: CASSDNAGYGYTF

D: NA
V: TRBV4-3
size: NA
J: TRBJ2-1
DNA: TGCGCCAGCAGCCTAGGTAATGAGCAGTTCTTC
CDR3: CASSLGNEQFF

D: NA
V: TRBV4-3
size: NA
J: TRBJ1-6
DNA: TGCGCCAGCAGCCATGTTGAATGGGGGGGCTCCTATAATTCACCCCTCCACTTT
CDR3: CASSHVEWGGSYNSPLHF

D: NA
V: TRBV29-1
size: few
J: TRBJ2-5
DNA: TGCAGCGTTGACAGTTTCCAAGAGACCCAGTACTTC
CDR3: CSVDSFQETQYF

D: NA
V: TRBV19
size: NA
J: TRBJ1-4
DNA: TGTGCCAGTAGTATATTCGGGGGGACTAATGAAAAACTGTTTTTT
CDR3: CASSIFGGTNEKLFF

D: TRBD2
V: TRBV9
size: NA
J: TRBJ2-3
DNA: TGTGCCAGCAGCGTAGGGACTAGCGGGGGAGAGCAGTATTTT
CDR3: CASSVGTSGGEQYF

D: TRBD1
V: TRBV9
size: NA
J: TRBJ1-1
DNA: TGTGCCAGCAGCGTGACAGGGCTGAACACTGAAGCTTTCTTT
CDR3: CASSVTGLNTEAFF

D: NA
V: TRBV4-3
size: NA
J: TRBJ1-6
DNA: TGCGCCAGCAGCCAAGATCCGGGCTCCTATAATTCACCCCTCCACTTT
CDR3: CASSQDPGSYNSPLHF